This T cell receptor (beta chain) was observed in a study of shared clonotypes between healthy human individuals. Study information: Those who served as donors were a couple of women and three men between the ages of 18 and 49.

The study drew all its donors from Caucasian adults living in Nashville, Tennessee. Each cell subset's genomic DNA was divided evenly among several immunoSEQ plates. Replicate PCRs run on unsorted PBMC used roughly 270 ng DNA, which was about 30,000 T cell genomes. Only in-frame clones appear in the TCRdb table, and some are missing; sequencing was by immunoSEQ multiplex PCR. The sample lists hundreds of thousands of clones, around 80% occurring once. The trim removed 6 bases at V and 3 bases at J, leaving 10 bases unmatched. The CDR3 is 16 residues long. The germline gives CDR1 MNHNY, CDR2 SVGAGI (reference sequence).

The clonotype originates from a middle-aged woman in good health. Some clones in this sample may be carry-over from other donors' samples. The rearrangement links TRBV6-6 to TRBJ2-1, with TRBD2 matching over 8 bases. Sequencing input: PBMCs. The CDR3 bases are TGTGCCAGCAGAAGGGGACTAGGAGGGAGCTACAATGAGCAGTTCTTC. Residues: CASRRGLGGSYNEQFF.